This passage covers 21 T cell receptor beta chains from one sample sequenced in a study of T cell clonality in common variable immunodeficiency. Method: immunoSEQ multiplex PCR; TCRdb's copy keeps in-frame clones and lacks some. The repertoire consists of some 80,000 clones, none detected only once. Sequencing used peripheral blood mononuclear cells. The receptor source for this set is a person aged 18 to 75 in good health.

This clone was detected ten times or more. The read stops 3 residues short of the end of the CDR3; the missing end is completed from the germline J gene. The chain combines TRBV7-2 with TRBJ1-1; D perhaps matches TRBD1 (6 bases). This CDR3 contains 14 residues. Germline-derived CDR1 and CDR2 are SGHTA and FQGNSA. Trimming shortened V by 3 bases and J by 3 bases, and 11 bases separated the two germline ends. Partial CDR3 DNA: TGTGCCAGCAGCTTTCACGACAGGCACACTGAA. Its protein product is CASSFHDRHTE. The whole CDR3 sequence reads CASSFHDRHTEAFF.

In this sample, this clone turned up a few times. The DNA ends 3 residues before the CDR3 does, and the rest of the CDR3 is filled in from the germline J gene. This sequence joins TRBV7-9 and TRBJ2-7; possible D gene TRBD1, 6 bases. The germline V and J ends were trimmed by 3 bases and 6 bases, with 15 bases remaining between them. The CDR3 is 14 amino acids. The germline V gene has CDR1 SEHNR and CDR2 FQNEAQ (reference sequence). CDR3 DNA, as far as it was read: TGTGCCAGCAGCTTCCAGGGGTCTGGTCCCGAG. This translates into CASSFQGSGPE. The whole CDR3 region reads CASSFQGSGPEQYF. The entire variable domain, with the rest obtained from reference TRBV7-9 and TRBJ2-7, is as follows: DTGVSQNPRHKITKRGQNVTFRCDPISEHNRLYWYRQTLGQGPEFLTYFQNEAQLEKSRLLSDRFSAERPKGSFSTLEIQRTEQGDSAMYLCASSFQGSGPEQYFGPGTRLTVT.

This clone was seen ten or more times. The read ends 3 residues shy of where the CDR3 ends; the end is completed using the germline J gene. The rearrangement joins TRBV19 to TRBJ1-4; TRBD1 aligns across 8 bases. Germline values: CDR1 LNHDA, CDR2 SQIVND (reference sequence). The trim removed 6 bases at V and 4 bases at J, leaving 16 bases unmatched. The CDR3 length is 18 residues. This chain's CDR3 is CASRSPGRGRRNNEKLFF. The CDR3 DNA, read in part, is TGTGCCAGTAGGTCCCCGGGCAGGGGGCGCCGGAATAATGAAAAA. Based on the CDR3 plus reference TRBV19 and TRBJ1-4, the full variable domain is DGGITQSPKYLFRKEGQNVTLSCEQNLNHDAMYWYRQDPGQGLRLIYYSQIVNDFQKGDIAEGYSVSREKKESFPLTVTSAQKNPTAFYLCASRSPGRGRRNNEKLFFGSGTQLSVL.

This clone was counted many times. With the read ending 3 residues before the CDR3 end, the germline J gene is used to fill in that end. The chain combines TRBV29-1 with TRBJ1-1, with TRBD1 identical over 9 bases. Germline V gives CDR1 SQVTM, CDR2 ANQGSEA. The CDR3 contains 18 residues. Losses at the gene ends were 4 bases for V and 1 base for J; bases not matched to a gene: 16. CDR3 loop: CSVAFRSGQGSGNTEAFF. Incomplete CDR3 DNA: TGCAGCGTTGCTTTTCGTTCTGGACAGGGGTCGGGGAACACTGAA. Full variable domain (outside the CDR3, taken from reference TRBV29-1 and TRBJ1-1): SAVISQKPSRDICQRGTSLTIQCQVDSQVTMMFWYRQQPGQSLTLIATANQGSEATYESGFVIDKFPISRPNLTFSTLTVSNMSPEDSSIYLCSVAFRSGQGSGNTEAFFGQGTRLTVV.

This clone was seen more than once but under ten times. The read ends 3 residues early relative to the CDR3; the germline J gene fills the gap. V usage is TRBV19 and J usage is TRBJ1-1, with 8 nucleotides matching TRBD1. Trimming took 7 bases from V and 4 from J; bases not matched to a gene: 8. This CDR3 region has 14 residues. Germline V gene data show CDR1 as LNHDA and CDR2 as SQIVND (reference sequence). The CDR3 bases that were read are TGTGCCAGTACCTACGACAGGGGTGTCACTGAA. Translation: CASTYDRGVTE. The CDR3 reads in full as CASTYDRGVTEAFF.

This clone was seen ten or more times. The read ends 3 residues shy of where the CDR3 ends; the end is completed using the germline J gene. The V gene is TRBV19, the J gene TRBJ1-1; 7 nucleotides align to TRBD1. The V gene end was trimmed by 3 bases and the J gene end by 0 bases; junction bases not matched to a gene: 4. CDR3 length: 15 amino acids. The germline CDR1 and CDR2 sequences are LNHDA and SQIVND (reference sequence). The DNA read from the CDR3 is TGTGCCAGTAGTATCGGACAGGCCATGAACACTGAA. Amino acid sequence: CASSIGQAMNTE. In full, the CDR3 reads CASSIGQAMNTEAFF.

This clone was observed at least ten times. The read gets to within 3 residues of the CDR3 end, and the germline J gene fills in the rest. The chain uses TRBV20-1 and TRBJ1-5; the match to TRBD1 covers 7 bases. V lost 6 bases, J lost 5 bases, and 7 bases stayed unmatched. Germline V gene sequence: CDR1 DFQATT, CDR2 SNEGSKA (reference sequence). CDR3 length: 13 residues. CDR3 DNA, as far as it was read: TGCAGTGCCAATGGACAGGCCGATCAGCCC. Amino acid sequence: CSANGQADQP. In full, the CDR3 is CSANGQADQPQHF.

This clone was seen repeatedly, ten times or more. Coverage ceases 3 residues before the CDR3 finishes, and the germline J gene fills in the end. The gene calls are TRBV20-1 and TRBJ1-1; no definite D call. The length of the CDR3 is 12 residues. The V end lost 0 bases, the J end lost 6 bases, and 8 bases lay between the germline ends. Germline CDR1 DFQATT, CDR2 SNEGSKA (reference sequence). The covered CDR3 bases are TGCAGTGCTAGAGATCTTCAGGCTGAA. Translation gives CSARDLQAE. The entire CDR3 is CSARDLQAEAFF.

At least ten counts were recorded for this clone. The sequence runs out 3 residues before the end of the CDR3; the remainder is reconstructed from the germline J gene. V is TRBV7-6 and J is TRBJ2-7; TRBD1 matches at 8 bases. Germline V lookup: CDR1 SGHVS, CDR2 FNYEAQ. After removal of 3 bases from V and 4 bases from J, the junction contained 2 bases not matched to a gene. The CDR3 is 13 residues long. CDR3 DNA, as far as it was read: TGTGCCAGCAGCTTCCGACAGGGGTACGAG. It encodes CASSFRQGYE. The CDR3 reads in full as CASSFRQGYEQYF.

This clone was counted many times. CDR3 DNA (partial): TGTGCCAGCAGCTCCTCGGCTAGCGGGGCATTGAATGAG. Translated: CASSSSASGALNE. The whole CDR3 protein reads CASSSSASGALNEQFF. The chain links TRBV5-4 to TRBJ2-1, with TRBD2 matching 9 bases. The CDR3 end falls 3 residues outside the read, so it is completed with the germline J gene. Unmatched junction bases numbered 11, after V lost 3 bases and J lost 7 bases. Germline V CDR1 and CDR2: SGHNT, YYREEE (reference sequence). This CDR3 has 16 amino acids.

This clone was counted at least ten times. Relative to the germline gene, one junction end is altered; a read error may explain this. The read ends 3 residues before the CDR3 terminus; that terminus is restored from the germline J gene. Other DNA sequences in this sample translate to the same CDR3. This chain uses TRBV6-2 or TRBV6-3 with TRBJ2-7; D may be TRBD1 (5 bases). CDR3 length: 15 amino acids. Germline CDR1 reads MNHEY; CDR2 reads SVGEGT. The CDR3 loop reads CASSQGLAIGYEQYF. The CDR3 bases that were read are TGTGCTAGCAGCCAGGGCTTGGCTATCGGATACGAG.

This clone was picked up many times. The missing CDR3 end, 3 residues past where the read stops, is filled in from the germline J gene. V usage is TRBV20-1 and J usage is TRBJ2-6; D might be TRBD1 (6 bases). V shed 0 bases and J shed 0 bases, with 18 bases lying between them. CDR1 is DFQATT, CDR2 SNEGSKA, per germline (reference sequence). The CDR3 length is 19 residues. The part of the CDR3 DNA that was read is TGCAGTGCTAGAGACGACCTCCAGGGGCTTTACTCTGGGGCCAACGTC. Translated, it gives CSARDDLQGLYSGANV. The full CDR3 protein is CSARDDLQGLYSGANVLTF.

This clone was seen ten or more times. The observed sequence ends 3 residues before the CDR3 terminus, with the missing tail filled in from the germline J gene. The chain links TRBV5-1 to TRBJ2-1; D remains unclear. Trimming took off 3 bases at V and 0 bases at J, with 10 bases between the two ends. Germline V CDR1 and CDR2: SGHRS, YFSETQ. This CDR3 has 15 residues. The sequenced CDR3 bases are TGCGCCAGCAGCTACGACACCTCCTCCTACAATGAG. Translated, it gives CASSYDTSSYNE. The CDR3 in full is CASSYDTSSYNEQFF.

Ten or more counts support this clone. The read terminates 3 residues before the CDR3 end, so the remaining end is supplied by the germline J gene. The V call is TRBV29-1, the J call TRBJ1-2; 12 bases fit TRBD1. V dropped 5 bases and J dropped 0; count of bases not matched to a gene: 4. In germline, CDR1 is SQVTM, CDR2 ANQGSEA. The CDR3 length is 15 residues. The CDR3 DNA, read in part, is TGCAGCGTTAGGGACAGGGGGCCTCCTAACTATGGC. This encodes CSVRDRGPPNYG. The whole CDR3 reads CSVRDRGPPNYGYTF.

This clone was counted at least ten times. The sequence runs out 3 residues before the end of the CDR3; the remainder is reconstructed from the germline J gene. The gene calls are TRBV5-1 and TRBJ1-1; tentatively, D is TRBD1 (6 bases). V gave up 4 bases and J gave up 1 base, with 14 bases separating them. Germline-derived CDR1 and CDR2 are SGHRS and YFSETQ. The CDR3 runs 15 residues. The sequenced CDR3 bases are TGCGCCAGCAGCGAGGTCGGGGGGGCGAACACTGAA. Encoded protein: CASSEVGGANTE. The entire CDR3 sequence reads CASSEVGGANTEAFF. Looking up the rest from reference TRBV5-1 and TRBJ1-1 gives the full variable domain: KAGVTQTPRYLIKTRGQQVTLSCSPISGHRSVSWYQQTPGQGLQFLFEYFSETQRNKGNFPGRFSGRQFSNSRSEMNVSTLELGDSALYLCASSEVGGANTEAFFGQGTRLTVV.

This clone was observed many times. Read coverage stops 3 residues before the CDR3 terminus; the germline J gene supplies the remainder. The J gene is TRBJ1-5, the V gene TRBV5-1; D unclear. Trimming stripped 0 bases from V and 0 bases from J, with 7 bases between. CDR3 length: 15 residues. Per the germline V gene, CDR1 is SGHRS and CDR2 is YFSETQ. This CDR3 reads CASSLEGISNQPQHF. The CDR3 bases that were read are TGCGCCAGCAGCTTGGAAGGTATTAGCAATCAGCCC. The entire variable domain, with the rest obtained from reference TRBV5-1 and TRBJ1-5, is as follows: KAGVTQTPRYLIKTRGQQVTLSCSPISGHRSVSWYQQTPGQGLQFLFEYFSETQRNKGNFPGRFSGRQFSNSRSEMNVSTLELGDSALYLCASSLEGISNQPQHFGDGTRLSIL.

There are many counts of this clone. The read ends 3 residues early relative to the CDR3; the germline J gene fills the gap. The gene calls are TRBV10-3 and TRBJ2-7; a weak D match, TRBD1 (5 bases). From germline, CDR1 is ENHRY and CDR2 SYGVKD. This CDR3 spans 14 amino acids. V was cut by 0 bases and J by 3 bases, with 9 bases left in between. The CDR3 reads CAISESTGFYEQYF. CDR3 DNA (partial): TGTGCCATCAGTGAGTCAACAGGTTTCTACGAG.

There are many counts of this clone. The sequenced part of the CDR3 DNA is TGTGCCAGCAGCTTCGGGGGGAGGGGGGGTTCAGATACG. Translated: CASSFGGRGGSDT. The entire CDR3 sequence reads CASSFGGRGGSDTQYF. The chain has TRBV7-3 and TRBJ2-3; TRBD2 is a possible D gene (7 bases). Read data end 3 residues before the CDR3 end; the end is taken from the germline J gene. The CDR3 loop spans 16 amino acids. V lost 3 bases and J lost 4, with 17 bases in between. Germline assignment: CDR1 SGHTA and CDR2 FQGTGA.

This clone occurred many times. Read sequence stops 3 residues before the CDR3 end, and the germline J gene provides the missing end. This rearrangement joins TRBV20-1 to TRBJ2-3, with a weak D call TRBD2 (5 bases). The germline V gene encodes CDR1 DFQATT and CDR2 SNEGSKA (reference sequence). The CDR3 covers 18 residues. V was trimmed by 3 bases and J by 1 base, leaving 23 bases between them. The CDR3: CSASSYITGSPRTDTQYF. Partial CDR3 DNA: TGCAGTGCTAGTTCCTATATTACGGGGTCGCCGCGCACAGATACG.

Many counts were recorded for this clone. The CDR3 is cut off 3 residues early in the read; its end comes from the germline J gene. The V and J genes are TRBV6-2 or TRBV6-3 and TRBJ1-4; D not certain. The V gene lost 2 bases and the J gene lost 5 bases, with 12 bases spanning the gap. Germline assignment: CDR1 MNHEY and CDR2 SVGEGT. This CDR3 spans 15 amino acids. The CDR3 DNA, read in part, is TGTGCCAGCAGTTACGCGGCAGCTCGAAATGAAAAA. It specifies CASSYAAARNEK. The CDR3 in full is CASSYAAARNEKLFF.

This clone was counted only a few times. The read ends 3 residues shy of where the CDR3 ends; the end is completed using the germline J gene. V is TRBV2 and J is TRBJ2-7, with TRBD2 matching 11 bases. The CDR3 spans 15 residues. V lost 1 base, J lost 4 bases, and 3 bases stayed unmatched. CDR1 and CDR2 from the germline V gene are SNHLY and FYNNEI. Incomplete CDR3 DNA: TGTGCCAGCAGTGAAGACCCTAGCGGGAGGTACGAG. This encodes CASSEDPSGRYE. The CDR3 as a whole reads CASSEDPSGRYEQYF.